Listed below are T cell receptor beta chains from one sample, sequenced in a study of blood T cell repertoires in COVID-19. TCRdb's copy holds only in-frame clones and misses some; the assay was immunoSEQ multiplex PCR. The sample lists roughly 260,000 clones, approximately 90% seen once, with about 6.9% in the top ten. Sequencing input: PBMCs or T cells enriched from blood (not recorded which). Every receptor here comes from a woman aged 25 to 39 with acute COVID-19. The CDR3 runs from the conserved cysteine through the conserved F or W. D genes are given only for firm matches. Clone size appears in some rows only: once, few, many, or a class for an expanded clone.

cdr3_nt cdr3_aa d_call j_call cdr3_length clone_size v_call
TGTGCCAGCAGCTTAGTGGGACAGCGATACGAGCAGTACTTC CASSLVGQRYEQYF TRBD1 TRBJ2-7 14 . TRBV11-2
TGTGCCAGCAAAAGGGGGAGTGGAAACACCATATATTTT CASKRGSGNTIYF . TRBJ1-3 13 once TRBV19
TGTGCCAGCAGTTTATTGAGCTCTGGGGCCAACGTCCTGACTTTC CASSLLSSGANVLTF . TRBJ2-6 15 . TRBV28
TGTGCCACCAGTAGGGACAACTCCTACGAGCAGTACTTC CATSRDNSYEQYF . TRBJ2-7 13 . TRBV27
TGTGCCAGCAGCCCCGGACTAGCAAAATACACAGATACGCAGTATTTT CASSPGLAKYTDTQYF TRBD2 TRBJ2-3 16 . TRBV6-2/TRBV6-3
TGTGCCAGCAGCTTAGTAGGGGGAGACACTGAAGCTTTCTTT CASSLVGGDTEAFF . TRBJ1-1 14 . TRBV11-2
TGTGCCAGTAGTACTCGGACAGTTCGGGGTCAGCCCCAGCATTTT CASSTRTVRGQPQHF . TRBJ1-5 15 few TRBV19
TGTGCCAGCAGCGTAGGCAACGGGGTTTACAATGAGCAGTTCTTC CASSVGNGVYNEQFF . TRBJ2-1 15 . TRBV9
TGTGCCAGCAGCCGGGACAGAGGTGAAAAACTGTTTTTT CASSRDRGEKLFF TRBD1 TRBJ1-4 13 . TRBV7-3
TGCGCCAGCAGCCCAACTAGCGGGACCTCCTACGAGCAGTACTTC CASSPTSGTSYEQYF TRBD2 TRBJ2-7 15 . TRBV4-3
TGTGCCAGCAGCTTGAATTTGCGGGGACAGGGGTATTACGAGCAGTACTTC CASSLNLRGQGYYEQYF TRBD1 TRBJ2-7 17 . TRBV5-6
TGTGCCACCCAGACCCAGGCCTACTACGAGCAGTACTTC CATQTQAYYEQYF . TRBJ2-7 13 . TRBV12-1
TGCGCCAGCAGCCCCGGACTAGCGGGTCGTAGCTACGAGCAGTACTTC CASSPGLAGRSYEQYF TRBD2 TRBJ2-7 16 . TRBV5-1
TGTGCCTGGAGTGTCCGGGGGGGACAAGCTTTCTTT CAWSVRGGQAFF . TRBJ1-1 12 . TRBV30
TGTGCCAGCAGTTTAGGGGGGGCAGAGAATTCACCCCTCCACTTT CASSLGGAENSPLHF . TRBJ1-6 15 . TRBV28
TGCGCCAGCAGCTTGTCCGGGGGAAGAGAGACCCAGTACTTC CASSLSGGRETQYF . TRBJ2-5 14 . TRBV5-1
TGTGCCAGCAGCCCTCTCGGGGACTACGGCTATGGCTACACCTTC CASSPLGDYGYGYTF . TRBJ1-2 15 . TRBV4-2
TGTGCCAGCAGCCCCGCCGGGGAGCTGTTTTTT CASSPAGELFF . TRBJ2-2 11 . TRBV6-5
TGTGCCAGCTCACCAAGACCGGGACAGAACACTGAAGCTTTCTTT CASSPRPGQNTEAFF . TRBJ1-1 15 . TRBV18
TGTGCCAGCAGCTTAGGACAGGGTAGTCATCAGCCCCAGCATTTT CASSLGQGSHQPQHF TRBD1 TRBJ1-5 15 . TRBV7-9
TGTGCCAGCAGCCAGGGACAAAGCTCCTACAATGAGCAGTTCTTC CASSQGQSSYNEQFF . TRBJ2-1 15 . TRBV3-1/TRBV3-2
TGTGCCAGCACCCTGCCAGGTCTAGAGACCCAGTACTTC CASTLPGLETQYF . TRBJ2-5 13 . TRBV28
TGTGCCAGCAGCCAAAGGACAGGGGCTAACTATGGCTACACCTTC CASSQRTGANYGYTF TRBD1 TRBJ1-2 15 . TRBV3-1/TRBV3-2
TGTGCCAGCAGTTCCGGTAGGACTAGCAATGAGCAGTTCTTC CASSSGRTSNEQFF TRBD2 TRBJ2-1 14 . TRBV5-4
TGTGCCAGCAGCTTAGTAGGGGAGGGACTCACTGAAGCTTTCTTT CASSLVGEGLTEAFF . TRBJ1-1 15 . TRBV7-9
TGTGCCAGCAGCGTCGCTGGGGGCGGCTACACCTTC CASSVAGGGYTF . TRBJ1-2 12 few TRBV9
TGCAGTGCTAGTTTGGCAGGCAATCAGCCCCAGCATTTT CSASLAGNQPQHF . TRBJ1-5 13 . TRBV20-1
TGTGCCGTTACTCCAGGGAGCACAGATACGCAGTATTTT CAVTPGSTDTQYF . TRBJ2-3 13 . TRBV10-3
TGTGCCAGCAGTTTAATAGGGGGCACGAGCAATCAGCCCCAGCATTTT CASSLIGGTSNQPQHF TRBD1 TRBJ1-5 16 . TRBV27
TGTGCCAGCAGCTTGGGGGAGGGTGCACCCTACGAGCAGTACTTC CASSLGEGAPYEQYF TRBD2 TRBJ2-7 15 . TRBV5-5
TGTGCCAGCAGTGGACCGCTGGACAGCAATTCACCCCTCCACTTT CASSGPLDSNSPLHF . TRBJ1-6 15 once TRBV2
TGCGCCAGCAGCTTGGTAGGTGCGGGGGGGCATTATGAGCAGTTCTTC CASSLVGAGGHYEQFF TRBD2 TRBJ2-1 16 once TRBV5-1
TGCGCCAGCAGCCCCGGGACAGGAGACGCCCGCGAAGCTTTCTTT CASSPGTGDAREAFF TRBD1 TRBJ1-1 15 . TRBV5-1
TGTGCCTGGAGTACCCTACAGGGGCGGAACACTGAAGCTTTCTTT CAWSTLQGRNTEAFF TRBD1 TRBJ1-1 15 . TRBV30
TGCGCCAGCCGGGGGACAGGGGGTAACGAGCAGTACTTC CASRGTGGNEQYF TRBD1 TRBJ2-7 13 . TRBV5-1
TGTGCCATCAGTCAGGGCTCTCCGGAAGCTTTCTTT CAISQGSPEAFF . TRBJ1-1 12 . TRBV10-3
TGTGCCAGCAGACAAATTAGGGGATACGGAAACACCATATATTTT CASRQIRGYGNTIYF . TRBJ1-3 15 few TRBV6-5
TGTGCTAGTGGTTTGGGACAGGGGGGACCATATGGCTACACCTTC CASGLGQGGPYGYTF TRBD1 TRBJ1-2 15 . TRBV12-5
TGTGCCACCAGCAGTTCCGGGACAGGGGCCGCCGGGGAGCTGTTTTTT CATSSSGTGAAGELFF TRBD1 TRBJ2-2 16 . TRBV15
TGTGCCAGCAGTTTGGGGACAGGGAAGCGATTAAATCCTTTGAACACTGAAGCTTTCTTT CASSLGTGKRLNPLNTEAFF TRBD1 TRBJ1-1 20 . TRBV28
TGTGCCAGCAGGACAGGGGGCACTGGAAACACCATATATTTT CASRTGGTGNTIYF TRBD1 TRBJ1-3 14 . TRBV28
TGTGCCAGTAGTAGGGAGAATTCACCCCTCCACTTT CASSRENSPLHF . TRBJ1-6 12 . TRBV19
TGTGCCAGCTCACCATGGGTTAGCGGGGGGACGGCCTACAATGAGCAGTTCTTC CASSPWVSGGTAYNEQFF TRBD2 TRBJ2-1 18 . TRBV18
TGTGCCAGCAGTTTCCAGGGGGCTGAATACAATGAGCAGTTCTTC CASSFQGAEYNEQFF TRBD1 TRBJ2-1 15 . TRBV28
TGTGCCAGCAGCGGGACAGGGGATGAGCAGTTCTTC CASSGTGDEQFF TRBD1 TRBJ2-1 12 . TRBV2
TGTGCCAGCAGTTCGGACGGGGGCGAGCAGTACTTC CASSSDGGEQYF . TRBJ2-7 12 . TRBV2
TGTGCCAGCAGCCAAATGGGGGGGACGGGAGACACCGGGGAGCTGTTTTTT CASSQMGGTGDTGELFF TRBD2 TRBJ2-2 17 . TRBV7-6
TGTGCCAGCTCACTCGACAGAGCTAACTATGGCTACACCTTC CASSLDRANYGYTF . TRBJ1-2 14 . TRBV18
TGTGCTAGTGGGTCCAACAGGAATTTCTACGAGCAGTACTTC CASGSNRNFYEQYF . TRBJ2-7 14 . TRBV12-5
TGTGCCAGCAGTTACCCGAGGTACGAGCAGTACTTC CASSYPRYEQYF . TRBJ2-7 12 . TRBV6-2/TRBV6-3
TGTGCCAGTTCCATGGGGACAGGGGGTCAGCCCCAGCATTTT CASSMGTGGQPQHF TRBD1 TRBJ1-5 14 . TRBV28
TGCGCCAGCAGCCAATGGACAGCCAGCTCCTACGAGCAGTACTTC CASSQWTASSYEQYF . TRBJ2-7 15 . TRBV4-1
TGTGCCAGCAGTACTTTGAGGACAGGGCGCAATCAGCCCCAGCATTTT CASSTLRTGRNQPQHF TRBD1 TRBJ1-5 16 . TRBV28